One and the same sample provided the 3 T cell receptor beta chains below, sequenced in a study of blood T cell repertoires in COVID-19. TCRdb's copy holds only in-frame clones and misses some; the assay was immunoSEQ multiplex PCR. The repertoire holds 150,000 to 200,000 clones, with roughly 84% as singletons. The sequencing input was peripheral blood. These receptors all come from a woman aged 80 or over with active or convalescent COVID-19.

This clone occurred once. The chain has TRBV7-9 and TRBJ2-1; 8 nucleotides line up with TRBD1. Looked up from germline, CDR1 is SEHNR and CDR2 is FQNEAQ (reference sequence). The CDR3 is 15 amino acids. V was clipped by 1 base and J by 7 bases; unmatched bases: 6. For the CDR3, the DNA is TGTGCCAGCAGCTTAGTCCAGGGGGCCTGGAATGAGCAGTTCTTC. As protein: CASSLVQGAWNEQFF.

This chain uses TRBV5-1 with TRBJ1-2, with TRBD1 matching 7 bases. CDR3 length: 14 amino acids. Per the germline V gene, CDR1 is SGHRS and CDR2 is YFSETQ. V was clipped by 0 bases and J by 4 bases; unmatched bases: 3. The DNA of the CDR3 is TGCGCCAGCAGCTTGGTCGGGACAGTCTATGGCTACACCTTC. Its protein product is CASSLVGTVYGYTF.

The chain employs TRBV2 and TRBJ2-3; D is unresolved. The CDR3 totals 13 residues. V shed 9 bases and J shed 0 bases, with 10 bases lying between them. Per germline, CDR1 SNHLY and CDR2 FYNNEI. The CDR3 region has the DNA TGTGCCAGAGCTATCCCGAGCACAGATACGCAGTATTTT. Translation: CARAIPSTDTQYF.